This T cell receptor beta chain was obtained from a study of blood T cell repertoires in COVID-19. The V and J ends lost 4 bases and 4 bases, in that order; junction bases with no gene match: 3. The CDR3 loop spans 14 amino acids. Germline V gene sequence: CDR1 SGHAT, CDR2 FQNNGV. Only in-frame clones appear in the TCRdb table, and some are missing; sequencing was by immunoSEQ multiplex PCR. Here the sample spans 250,000 to 350,000 clones, roughly 90% being singletons. A single count supports this clone. The sequenced sample consisted of PBMCs or T cells enriched from blood (not recorded which). This TCR came from a woman between 45 and 65 years old who had recovered from COVID-19. The V gene is TRBV11-2, the J gene TRBJ2-2, with 7 bases fitting TRBD1. DNA of the CDR3: TGTGCCAGCAGCTCCGGGACAGTCACCGGGGAGCTGTTTTTT. Its translation is CASSSGTVTGELFF.